A single sample is the source of the 25 T cell receptor beta chains below, sequenced in a study of T cells in Graves' hyperthyroidism and ophthalmopathy. Regions amplified from RNA transcripts were the TCR beta CDR3 regions. TCR CDR3 underwent first-round RT-PCR with the HTBI primer set. TCRdb itself ran the multiplex PCR reads through MiXCR, one entry per CDR3 protein. The sample holds about 560,000 distinct CDR3 sequences, 16% seen once. What was sequenced was blood. These receptors all come from a young woman with Graves' hyperthyroidism.

Many counts were recorded for this clonotype. V usage is TRBV2 and J usage is TRBJ2-1, with 7 bases that match TRBD2. Trimming removed 2 bases from V and 9 bases from J; junction bases left unmatched: 10. The germline gives CDR1 SNHLY, CDR2 FYNNEI. The CDR3 length is 15 residues. The DNA of the CDR3 is TGTGCCAGCAGTGAAAGCGGGGTGGGCTACGGTGAGCAGTTCTTC. Its protein is CASSESGVGYGEQFF.

The rearrangement links TRBV5-6 to TRBJ2-1, with 14 positions matching TRBD2. The V and J ends lost 2 bases and 7 bases, in that order; junction bases with no gene match: 8. This CDR3 has 17 amino acids. From germline, CDR1 is SGHDT and CDR2 YYEEEE. Here the CDR3 reads CASSFVGLAGGGNEQFF. The CDR3 DNA is TGTGCCAGCAGCTTCGTCGGACTAGCGGGAGGCGGGAATGAGCAGTTCTTC.

This clonotype was detected only a few times. The chain uses TRBV6-2 or TRBV6-3 and TRBJ2-2; TRBD2 aligns across 11 bases. The CDR3 covers 16 residues. CDR1 and CDR2 (germline): MNHEY, SVGEGT. The J segment lost 1 base and the V segment lost 6 bases, leaving 4 bases of the junction unmatched. CDR3 DNA sequence: TGTGCCAGCAGGTCGACTAGCGGGGTGAACACCGGGGAGCTGTTTTTT. As protein: CASRSTSGVNTGELFF.

The genes are TRBV6-1 and TRBJ2-5; 7 positions match TRBD1. CDR3 length: 15 amino acids. The germline V gene has CDR1 MNHNS and CDR2 SASEGT. Trimming removed 4 bases from V and 5 bases from J; junction bases left unmatched: 10. The CDR3 spells CASSADRVIRETQYF. CDR3 DNA sequence: TGTGCCAGCAGTGCTGACAGGGTAATACGGGAGACCCAGTACTTC.

V and J are TRBV19 and TRBJ2-5, with TRBD1 identical over 8 bases. V lost 3 bases, J lost 4 bases, and 4 bases stayed unmatched. The V gene's germline CDR1 is LNHDA and CDR2 SQIVND (reference sequence). There are 14 residues in the CDR3. This CDR3 is CASSMARGRETQYF. The CDR3 DNA follows: TGTGCCAGTAGTATGGCCAGGGGGCGAGAGACCCAGTACTTC.

V usage is TRBV12-3 or TRBV12-4 and J usage is TRBJ1-6; 10 bases align to TRBD1. V lost 6 bases, J lost 9 bases, and 11 bases stayed unmatched. This CDR3 is 16 amino acids long. The CDR3 loop reads CASSYGLGQGFSPLHF. The CDR3 region has the DNA TGTGCCAGCAGCTACGGGCTGGGACAGGGGTTTTCACCCCTCCACTTT.

V and J are TRBV6-4 and TRBJ2-3, with D perhaps matching TRBD2 (5 bases). Germline values: CDR1 MRHNA, CDR2 SNTAGT. Deletions cut 3 bases from V and 2 bases from J, with 12 bases between. The length of the CDR3 is 15 residues. In DNA form, the CDR3 reads TGTGCCAGCAGTGATGACGGAGGCACCACAGATACGCAGTATTTT. This encodes CASSDDGGTTDTQYF.

Many counts were recorded for this clonotype. The chain has TRBV6-1 and TRBJ2-7; 9 bases are shared with TRBD1. The CDR3 is 16 residues long. V was pared by 4 bases and J by 2 bases, with 9 bases of the junction left unmatched. Per germline, CDR1 MNHNS and CDR2 SASEGT. The CDR3: CASSGPSGTGPYEQYF. CDR3 sequence (DNA): TGTGCCAGCAGTGGACCATCTGGGACAGGGCCCTACGAGCAGTACTTC.

This clonotype was counted only a few times. The chain employs TRBV24-1 and TRBJ2-3; D call uncertain. Germline CDR1 reads KGHDR; CDR2 reads SFDVKD. V dropped 9 bases and J dropped 2 bases, with 8 bases sitting between them. This CDR3 has 12 residues. CDR3 protein: CATAESTDTQYF. The CDR3 DNA follows: TGTGCCACCGCTGAATCCACAGATACGCAGTATTTT.

The gene calls are TRBV12-3 or TRBV12-4 and TRBJ2-2, with D tentatively TRBD1 (6 bases). V was trimmed by 3 bases and J by 4 bases, leaving 12 bases between them. CDR3 length: 15 amino acids. The CDR3 DNA sequence: TGTGCCAGCAGTTTTGCAGGGGTGGGCACCGGGGAGCTGTTTTTT. Translation gives CASSFAGVGTGELFF.

About this clonotype itself: One end of the junction is discordant with germline, which a read error may explain. The rearrangement joins TRBV12-3 or TRBV12-4 to TRBJ2-7, with 7 bases matching TRBD1. This CDR3 contains 14 residues. In DNA form, the CDR3 reads TGTGCCCGCAGTAGGACAGGTGATCTCTACGAGCAGTACTTC. Amino acids: CARSRTGDLYEQYF.

This clonotype turned up a few times. The chain uses TRBV20-1 and TRBJ2-3, with 13 bases matching TRBD2. CDR1 is DFQATT and CDR2 is SNEGSKA in the germline V gene (reference sequence). The ends lost 4 bases at V and 0 bases at J; junction bases unmatched: 4. The CDR3 is 16 residues long. The CDR3 DNA follows: TGCAGTGCTATATCGGGACTAGCGGGAAGCACAGATACGCAGTATTTT. Translating it yields CSAISGLAGSTDTQYF.

The chain recombines TRBV7-3 with TRBJ1-3, with TRBD1 identical over 7 bases. Germline CDR1 SGHTA, CDR2 FQGTGA. CDR3 length equals 15 residues. V was pared by 5 bases and J by 3 bases, with 7 bases of the junction left unmatched. The CDR3 spells CASSPQGGFGNTIYF. The CDR3 DNA reads as TGTGCCAGCAGCCCCCAGGGGGGATTTGGAAACACCATATATTTT.

V is TRBV20-1 and J is TRBJ2-7; no clear D. The germline gives CDR1 DFQATT, CDR2 SNEGSKA (reference sequence). The CDR3 loop spans 14 amino acids. V shed 5 bases and J shed 7 bases, with 21 bases lying between them. This chain's CDR3 is CSARWTDLLGEQYF. The CDR3 nucleotides read TGCAGTGCTCGGTGGACGGATCTCCTGGGGGAGCAGTACTTC.

This clonotype was observed many times. The rearrangement links TRBV27 to TRBJ2-1; TRBD2 is a possible D gene (6 bases). Germline V gives CDR1 MNHEY, CDR2 SMNVEV (reference sequence). V dropped 2 bases and J dropped 2 bases, with 13 bases sitting between them. The CDR3 consists of 16 residues. CDR3 protein: CASSLNWRLAYNEQFF. CDR3 sequence (DNA): TGTGCCAGCAGTTTAAATTGGAGACTAGCCTACAATGAGCAGTTCTTC.

The chain employs TRBV12-3 or TRBV12-4 and TRBJ1-5; TRBD1 is a possible D gene (5 bases). CDR3 length: 15 residues. V lost 4 bases, J lost 1 base, and 11 bases lay in between. CDR3 DNA sequence: TGTGCCAGCAGTTCCAGACAGATGAGCAATCAGCCCCAGCATTTT. Amino acid sequence: CASSSRQMSNQPQHF.

Only a few counts were recorded for this clonotype. The chain is built from TRBV7-8 and TRBJ2-2, with 12 bases that match TRBD2. CDR3 length: 16 residues. Trimming at V came to 1 base and at J to 7 bases, leaving 4 bases not matched to a gene. Germline V gives CDR1 SGHVS, CDR2 FQNEAQ. The CDR3, as DNA: TGTGCCAGCAGCTTAGAAGCGACTAGCGGGAGCGGGGAGCTGTTTTTT. Translating it yields CASSLEATSGSGELFF. Full variable domain (rest looked up from reference TRBV7-8 and TRBJ2-2): GAGVSQSPRYKVAKRGQDVALRCDPISGHVSLFWYQQALGQGPEFLTYFQNEAQLDKSGLPSDRFFAERPEGSVSTLKIQRTQQEDSAVYLCASSLEATSGSGELFFGEGSRLTVL.

This clonotype showed up many times. The J gene is TRBJ2-7, the V gene TRBV28; 8 bases are shared with TRBD2. Trimming took 6 bases from V and 2 from J; bases not matched to a gene: 9. The CDR3 is 15 residues long. Per germline, CDR1 MDHEN and CDR2 SYDVKM. CDR3 DNA sequence: TGTGCCAGCAGACACCGAGCGGGAGTGGCCTACGAGCAGTACTTC. Translated, it gives CASRHRAGVAYEQYF.

This clonotype was observed at least ten times. The chain recombines TRBV5-5 with TRBJ2-7; D is possibly TRBD2 (5 bases). Germline V gives CDR1 SGHKS, CDR2 YYEKEE (reference sequence). V was trimmed by 1 base and J by 2 bases, leaving 22 bases between them. CDR3 length equals 18 residues. The CDR3 nucleotides read TGTGCCAGCAGCTTGATGAGGGTGGACCGGTCCACGGCCTACGAGCAGTACTTC. Translating it yields CASSLMRVDRSTAYEQYF.

This clonotype was observed at least ten times. The chain has TRBV7-9 and TRBJ1-2, with D maybe TRBD1 (6 bases). V shed 1 base and J shed 6 bases, with 12 bases lying between them. There are 14 residues in the CDR3. The germline CDR1 and CDR2 sequences are SEHNR and FQNEAQ (reference sequence). CDR3 sequence: CASSLGGTSNGYTF. The CDR3 DNA reads TGTGCCAGCAGCTTAGGCGGGACAAGTAATGGCTACACCTTC. Combining the CDR3 with reference TRBV7-9 and TRBJ1-2 gives the whole variable domain DTGVSQNPRHKITKRGQNVTFRCDPISEHNRLYWYRQTLGQGPEFLTYFQNEAQLEKSRLLSDRFSAERPKGSFSTLEIQRTEQGDSAMYLCASSLGGTSNGYTFGSGTRLTVV.

The genes are TRBV29-1 and TRBJ2-7, with D possibly matching TRBD2 (6 bases). CDR1 and CDR2 from the germline V gene are SQVTM and ANQGSEA. This CDR3 is 15 amino acids long. The CDR3 nucleotides are TGCGTACCCCATCACCAGGGACTCCTCTCCTACGAGCAGTACTTC. It encodes CVPHHQGLLSYEQYF.

With respect to this clonotype: This could be a read error, since a much larger clone is one nucleotide away. The rearrangement links TRBV20-1 to TRBJ1-5; possibly TRBD1 for D (5 bases). The CDR3 covers 15 residues. From germline, CDR1 is DFQATT and CDR2 SNEGSKA (reference sequence). The V and J ends lost 1 base and 4 bases respectively, with 14 bases between them. CDR3 loop: CSARARGSWNQPQHF. In DNA form, the CDR3 reads TGCAGTGCTAGAGCGCGGGGCAGTTGGAATCAGCCCCAGCATTTT.

To note about this clonotype: One junction end disagrees with the germline gene, perhaps due to a read error. The rearrangement joins TRBV24-1 to TRBJ2-7; the match to TRBD2 covers 11 bases. Per germline, CDR1 KGHDR and CDR2 SFDVKD. The CDR3 runs to 16 residues. CDR3 protein: CAASDQTSGGRYEQYF. In DNA form, the CDR3 reads TGTGCCGCCAGTGATCAAACTAGCGGGGGTCGCTACGAGCAGTACTTC.

This clonotype has ten or more counts. The chain uses TRBV27 and TRBJ2-7; no clear D gene. V was trimmed by 4 bases and J by 0 bases, leaving 10 bases between them. Germline-derived CDR1 and CDR2 are MNHEY and SMNVEV (reference sequence). CDR3 length equals 14 residues. CDR3 in DNA: TGTGCCAGCAGTTGTGTCTTAACCTCCTACGAGCAGTACTTC. It yields the protein CASSCVLTSYEQYF.

This clonotype was counted ten times or more. The V and J genes are TRBV20-1 and TRBJ2-7, with TRBD1 matching 9 bases. V lost 4 bases to trimming and J lost 2 bases; unmatched junction nucleotides: 3. The CDR3 spans 13 residues. CDR1 and CDR2 from the germline V gene are DFQATT and SNEGSKA (reference sequence). The DNA for the CDR3 is TGCAGTGCTAAGGGACAGGGACCCTACGAGCAGTACTTC. Translated, it gives CSAKGQGPYEQYF.